What follows are 3 T cell receptor beta chains derived from one specimen sequenced in a study of shared clonotypes between healthy human individuals. Method: immunoSEQ multiplex PCR; TCRdb's copy keeps in-frame clones and lacks some. This table has 2 million to 2.5 million clones, 95% appearing once. The source material was naive CD4+ T cells sorted from blood. Subset in this sample: CD45RA+ positively selected. These TCRs come from a man between 18 and 29 years old in good health.

This sequence joins TRBV6-1 and TRBJ1-1; D call uncertain. This CDR3 spans 12 amino acids. V was pared by 2 bases and J by 4 bases, with 5 bases between. From germline, CDR1 is MNHNS and CDR2 SASEGT. CDR3 region: CASSEIATEAFF. As DNA, the CDR3 is TGTGCCAGCAGTGAAATAGCCACTGAAGCTTTCTTT.

V usage is TRBV7-2 and J usage is TRBJ2-2; TRBD1 might be the D (6 bases). Germline-derived CDR1 and CDR2 are SGHTA and FQGNSA. The CDR3 runs 16 residues. V lost 5 bases to trimming and J lost 4 bases, with 17 bases between them. Written as DNA, the CDR3 is TGTGCCAGCAGCCGTGAACAGGGAAGGGGCACCGGGGAGCTGTTTTTT. It is translated as CASSREQGRGTGELFF.

Turning to this clone: This same CDR3 is encoded by further DNA sequences in the sample. The chain couples TRBV11-2 to TRBJ2-7; D possibly uses TRBD1 or TRBD2 (6 bases each). This CDR3 region has 12 residues. Trimming pared 5 bases from V and 7 bases from J, leaving 12 bases between. Germline loops: CDR1 SGHAT, CDR2 FQNNGV. DNA for the CDR3: TGTGCCAGCAGCCCGGGGGCTGGGGAGCAGTACTTC. It codes for CASSPGAGEQYF.